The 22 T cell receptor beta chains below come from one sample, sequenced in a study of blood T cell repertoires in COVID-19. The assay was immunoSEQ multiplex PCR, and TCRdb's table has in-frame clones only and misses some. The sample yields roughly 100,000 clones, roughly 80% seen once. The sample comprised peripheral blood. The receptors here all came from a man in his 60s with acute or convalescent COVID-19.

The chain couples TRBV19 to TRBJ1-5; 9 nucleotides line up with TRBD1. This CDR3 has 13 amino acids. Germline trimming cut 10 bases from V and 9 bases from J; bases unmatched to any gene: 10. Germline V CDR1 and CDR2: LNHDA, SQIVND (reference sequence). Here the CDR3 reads CATGRDREAPQHF. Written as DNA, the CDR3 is TGTGCCACCGGCCGGGACAGGGAAGCGCCCCAGCATTTT.

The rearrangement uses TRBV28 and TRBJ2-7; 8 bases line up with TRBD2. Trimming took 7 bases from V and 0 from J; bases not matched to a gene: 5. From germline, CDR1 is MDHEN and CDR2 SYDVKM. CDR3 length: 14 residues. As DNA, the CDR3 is TGTGCCAGCACCGTGACTAGCGTCTCCTACGAGCAGTACTTC. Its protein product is CASTVTSVSYEQYF.

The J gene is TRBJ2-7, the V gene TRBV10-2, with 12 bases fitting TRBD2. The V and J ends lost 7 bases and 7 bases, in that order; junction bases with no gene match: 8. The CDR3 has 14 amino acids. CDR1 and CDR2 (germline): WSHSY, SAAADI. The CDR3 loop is CASTTTSGRGEQYF. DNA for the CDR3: TGCGCCAGCACCACGACTAGCGGGAGAGGTGAGCAGTACTTC.

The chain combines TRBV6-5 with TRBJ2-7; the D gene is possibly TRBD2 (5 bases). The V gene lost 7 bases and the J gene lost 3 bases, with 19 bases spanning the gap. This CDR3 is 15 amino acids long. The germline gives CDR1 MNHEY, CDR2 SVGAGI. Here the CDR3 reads CASKRVKGEGYEQYV. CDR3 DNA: TGTGCCAGCAAGCGTGTTAAGGGAGAGGGCTACGAGCAGTACGTC.

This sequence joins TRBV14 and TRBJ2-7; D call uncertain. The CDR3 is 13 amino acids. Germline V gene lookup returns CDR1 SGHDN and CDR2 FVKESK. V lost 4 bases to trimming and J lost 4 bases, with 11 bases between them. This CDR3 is CASSPQTQYEQYF. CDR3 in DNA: TGTGCCAGCAGCCCACAGACGCAGTACGAGCAGTACTTC.

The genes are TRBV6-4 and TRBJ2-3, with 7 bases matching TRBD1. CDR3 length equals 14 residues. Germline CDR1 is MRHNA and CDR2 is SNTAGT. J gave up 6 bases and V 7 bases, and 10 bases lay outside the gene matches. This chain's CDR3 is CASNPDRSSDTQYF. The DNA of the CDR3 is TGTGCCAGCAACCCGGACAGGTCATCCGATACGCAGTATTTT.

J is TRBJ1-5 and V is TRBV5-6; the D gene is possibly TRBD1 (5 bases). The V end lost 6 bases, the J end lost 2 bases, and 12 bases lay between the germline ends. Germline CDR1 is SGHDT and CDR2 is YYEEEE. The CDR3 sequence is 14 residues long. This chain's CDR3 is CASTRRGGNQPQHF. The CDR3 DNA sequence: TGTGCCAGCACCCGGAGGGGTGGCAATCAGCCCCAGCATTTT.

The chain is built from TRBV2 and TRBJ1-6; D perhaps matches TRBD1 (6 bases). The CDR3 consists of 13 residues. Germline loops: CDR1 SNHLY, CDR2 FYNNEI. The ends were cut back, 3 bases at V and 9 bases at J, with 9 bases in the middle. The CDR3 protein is CASSDLGGSPLHF. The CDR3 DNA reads TGTGCCAGCAGTGACCTAGGGGGTTCACCCCTCCACTTT.

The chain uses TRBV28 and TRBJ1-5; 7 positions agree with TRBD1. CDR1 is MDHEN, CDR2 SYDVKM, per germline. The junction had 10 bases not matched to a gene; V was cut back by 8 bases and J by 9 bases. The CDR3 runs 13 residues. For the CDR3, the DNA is TGTGCCAGCGGAGACAGGGTGCAGGGGCCCCAGCATTTT. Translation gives CASGDRVQGPQHF.

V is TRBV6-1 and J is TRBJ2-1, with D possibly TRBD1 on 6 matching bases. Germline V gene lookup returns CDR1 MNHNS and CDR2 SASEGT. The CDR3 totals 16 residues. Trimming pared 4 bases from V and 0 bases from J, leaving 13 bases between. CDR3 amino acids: CASSGRTASSYNEQFF. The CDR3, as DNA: TGTGCCAGCAGTGGACGGACAGCCAGCTCCTACAATGAGCAGTTCTTC.

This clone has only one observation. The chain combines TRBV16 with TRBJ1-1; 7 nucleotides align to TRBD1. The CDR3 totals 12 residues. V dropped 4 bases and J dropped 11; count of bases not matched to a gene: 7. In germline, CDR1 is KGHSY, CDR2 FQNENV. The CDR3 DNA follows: TGTGCCAGCAGCCTTGACAGGGCCTCCGCTTTCTTT. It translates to CASSLDRASAFF.

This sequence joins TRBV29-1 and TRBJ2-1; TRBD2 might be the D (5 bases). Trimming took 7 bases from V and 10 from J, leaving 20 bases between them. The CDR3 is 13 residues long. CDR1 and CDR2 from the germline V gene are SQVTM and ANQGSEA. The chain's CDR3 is CSASGVNPNEQFF. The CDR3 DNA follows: TGCAGCGCGAGCGGAGTTAATCCCAACGAGCAGTTCTTC.

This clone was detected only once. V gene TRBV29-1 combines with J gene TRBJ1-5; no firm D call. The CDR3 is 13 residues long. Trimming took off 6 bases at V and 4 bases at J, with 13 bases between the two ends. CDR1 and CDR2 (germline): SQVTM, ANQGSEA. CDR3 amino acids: CSVNEGRNQPQHF. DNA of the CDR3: TGCAGCGTAAACGAGGGTAGGAATCAGCCCCAGCATTTT.

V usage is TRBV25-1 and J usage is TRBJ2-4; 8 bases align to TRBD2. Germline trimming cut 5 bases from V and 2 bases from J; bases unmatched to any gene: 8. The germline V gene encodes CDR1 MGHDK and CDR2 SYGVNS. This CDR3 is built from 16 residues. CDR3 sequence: CASSPAGGGPKNIQYF. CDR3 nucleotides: TGTGCCAGCAGTCCCGCCGGGGGGGGCCCCAAAAACATTCAGTACTTC.

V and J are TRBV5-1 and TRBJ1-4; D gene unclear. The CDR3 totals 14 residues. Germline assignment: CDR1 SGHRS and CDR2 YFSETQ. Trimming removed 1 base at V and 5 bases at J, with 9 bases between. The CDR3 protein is CASSLLLPNEKLFF. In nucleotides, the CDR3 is TGCGCCAGCAGCTTGCTACTACCGAATGAAAAACTGTTTTTT.

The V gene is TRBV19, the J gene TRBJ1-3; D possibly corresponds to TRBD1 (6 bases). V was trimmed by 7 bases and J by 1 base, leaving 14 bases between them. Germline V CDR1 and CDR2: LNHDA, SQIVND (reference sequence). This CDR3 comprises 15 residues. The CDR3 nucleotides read TGTGCCAGTAACAAACAGGGCCGGTCTGGAAACACCATATATTTT. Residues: CASNKQGRSGNTIYF.

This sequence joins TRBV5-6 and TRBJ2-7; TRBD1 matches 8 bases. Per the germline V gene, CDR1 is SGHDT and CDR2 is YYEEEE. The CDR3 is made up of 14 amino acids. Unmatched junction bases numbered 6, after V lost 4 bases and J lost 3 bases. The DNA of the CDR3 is TGTGCCAGCAGCCTGGACAGGGTGGGCTACGAGCAGTACTTC. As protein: CASSLDRVGYEQYF.

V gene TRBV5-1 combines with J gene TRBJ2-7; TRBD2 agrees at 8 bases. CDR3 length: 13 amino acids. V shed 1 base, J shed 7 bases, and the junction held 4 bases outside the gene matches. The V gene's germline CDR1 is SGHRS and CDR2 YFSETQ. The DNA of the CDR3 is TGCGCCAGCAGCTTGAACGGGAGGGGTGAGCAGTACGTC. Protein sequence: CASSLNGRGEQYV.

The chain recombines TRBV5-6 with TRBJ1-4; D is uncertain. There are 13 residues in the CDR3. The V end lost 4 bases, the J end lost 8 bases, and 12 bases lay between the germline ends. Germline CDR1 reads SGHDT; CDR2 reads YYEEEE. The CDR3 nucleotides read TGTGCCAGCAGCGAGTACGCACGAGAAAAACTGTTTTTT. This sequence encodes CASSEYAREKLFF.

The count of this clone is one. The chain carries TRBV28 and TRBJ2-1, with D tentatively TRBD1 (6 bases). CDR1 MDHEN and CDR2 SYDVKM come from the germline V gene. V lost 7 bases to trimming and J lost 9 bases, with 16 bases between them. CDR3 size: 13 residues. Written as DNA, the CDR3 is TGTGCCAGCAAAGGACCATCCAGGGGTGAGCAGTTCTTC. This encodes CASKGPSRGEQFF.

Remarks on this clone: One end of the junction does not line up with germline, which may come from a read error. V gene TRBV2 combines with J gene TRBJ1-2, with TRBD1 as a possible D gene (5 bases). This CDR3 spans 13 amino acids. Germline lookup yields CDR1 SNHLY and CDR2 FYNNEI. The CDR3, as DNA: TGTGCCACCCAAAGACAGTCGAACTCTGGCTACACCTTC. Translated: CATQRQSNSGYTF.

The CDR3 DNA reads TGTGCCAGCAGCATTTTTAGCGGGAACTCCTACAATGAGCAGTTCTTC. Translated: CASSIFSGNSYNEQFF. The chain has TRBV5-4 and TRBJ2-1; 8 nucleotides align to TRBD2. There are 16 residues in the CDR3. V trimming: 4 bases; J trimming: 0 bases; junction bases outside the gene matches: 6. Germline V gene sequence: CDR1 SGHNT, CDR2 YYREEE (reference sequence).